A single sample is the source of the 25 T cell receptor beta chains below, sequenced in a study of shared clonotypes between healthy human individuals (TCRdb year 2020). To prepare the library, the immunoSEQ multiplex PCR assay was applied. The clones in this table, taken by TCRdb from immuneACCESS, are in-frame only. Not every clone is retained; where verified, under half of the shortfall comes from an unresolved V gene, and the cause of the rest is unknown. The sample includes about 1.5 million clones, with around 98% observed a single time. In total, the top ten clones hold 0.45% of the sample. Sample: naive CD4+ T cells sorted from blood. This specimen's cell subset or site label, per the study, means: CD45RA+ positively selected. The source is a man aged 25 to 45 in good health.

The genes are TRBV10-3 and TRBJ1-5, with 7 bases that match TRBD1. This CDR3 is 13 amino acids long. Germline lookup yields CDR1 ENHRY and CDR2 SYGVKD. CDR3 residues: CVNRGGPLEPQHF. The DNA for the CDR3 is TGTGTCAATCGAGGGGGCCCTTTAGAGCCCCAGCATTTT.

This chain joins TRBV4-2 and TRBJ2-1, with 8 bases lining up with TRBD1. Germline loops: CDR1 LGHNA, CDR2 YNFKEQ. V gave up 4 bases and J gave up 3 bases; unmatched junction bases: 5. The CDR3 loop spans 15 amino acids. The CDR3, as DNA: TGTGCCAGCAGCCCGGGACAGGAAAACTACAATGAGCAGTTCTTC. Translating it yields CASSPGQENYNEQFF.

The chain has TRBV7-9 and TRBJ2-7, with 8 bases that match TRBD1. Germline lookup yields CDR1 SEHNR and CDR2 FQNEAQ (reference sequence). This CDR3 comprises 14 residues. J was trimmed by 4 bases and V by 5 bases; bases with no gene match: 7. CDR3 amino acids: CASSLGQGQYEQYF. In DNA, the CDR3 is TGTGCCAGCAGCCTAGGACAGGGCCAATACGAGCAGTACTTC.

The gene calls are TRBV14 and TRBJ2-1, with TRBD2 identical over 12 bases. Germline CDR1 and CDR2: SGHDN and FVKESK. CDR3 length: 15 amino acids. J lost 6 bases, V lost 4 bases, and 4 bases had no gene match. The CDR3 here is CASSPSGRALNEQFF. In DNA, the CDR3 is TGTGCCAGCAGCCCTAGCGGGAGGGCCCTCAATGAGCAGTTCTTC.

Worth noting for this clone: Within the sample, other DNA sequences also encode this same CDR3. The chain couples TRBV10-3 to TRBJ2-3; no firm D call. This CDR3 region has 12 residues. Germline assignment: CDR1 ENHRY and CDR2 SYGVKD. V lost 6 bases and J lost 0, with 4 bases in between. DNA of the CDR3: TGTGCCATCAGCGGGAGCACAGATACGCAGTATTTT. Translation gives CAISGSTDTQYF.

J is TRBJ2-5 and V is TRBV19; D call uncertain. Germline V gene data show CDR1 as LNHDA and CDR2 as SQIVND (reference sequence). The CDR3 consists of 15 residues. Trimming removed 5 bases at V and 7 bases at J, with 20 bases between. This chain's CDR3 is CASSVGPPEVRTQYF. CDR3 in DNA: TGTGCCAGTAGTGTCGGGCCCCCTGAAGTGAGGACCCAGTACTTC. Using reference TRBV19 and TRBJ2-5 for the parts outside the CDR3, the full variable domain is DGGITQSPKYLFRKEGQNVTLSCEQNLNHDAMYWYRQDPGQGLRLIYYSQIVNDFQKGDIAEGYSVSREKKESFPLTVTSAQKNPTAFYLCASSVGPPEVRTQYFGPGTRLLVL.

The table lists this clone with a count of one. This same CDR3 is encoded by further DNA sequences in the sample. The gene calls are TRBV11-2 and TRBJ2-2; D is undetermined. There are 13 residues in the CDR3. V lost 0 bases, J lost 3 bases, and 2 bases lay in between. Germline lookup yields CDR1 SGHAT and CDR2 FQNNGV. CDR3 sequence (DNA): TGTGCCAGCAGCTTAGACTACACCGGGGAGCTGTTTTTT. It translates to CASSLDYTGELFF.

This sequence joins TRBV6-5 and TRBJ2-7; TRBD2 is a possible D gene (6 bases). Trimming pared 0 bases from V and 0 bases from J, leaving 12 bases between. The length of the CDR3 is 16 residues. In germline, CDR1 is MNHEY, CDR2 SVGAGI. CDR3 DNA: TGTGCCAGCAGTTACTCAACTAGCACTAGCTCCTACGAGCAGTACTTC. Translation gives CASSYSTSTSSYEQYF.

The chain uses TRBV6-5 and TRBJ2-1, with D tentatively TRBD2 (6 bases). The CDR3 covers 14 residues. The germline V gene has CDR1 MNHEY and CDR2 SVGAGI. Deletions cut 8 bases from V and 10 bases from J, with 21 bases between. This chain's CDR3 is CASGQGLALGEQFF. Written as DNA, the CDR3 is TGTGCCAGCGGCCAGGGACTGGCGCTCGGGGAGCAGTTCTTC.

The genes are TRBV18 and TRBJ1-5; 7 bases align to TRBD1. In germline, CDR1 is KGHSH, CDR2 LQKENI. Trimming at V came to 5 bases and at J to 2 bases, leaving 6 bases not matched to a gene. The CDR3 runs to 15 residues. The CDR3 loop reads CASSMPGGRNQPQHF. In DNA form, the CDR3 reads TGTGCCAGCTCAATGCCAGGGGGTCGCAATCAGCCCCAGCATTTT.

The V gene is TRBV10-2, the J gene TRBJ2-7; 9 bases are shared with TRBD2. The CDR3 extends over 15 amino acids. Trimming cost V 7 bases and J 2 bases; bases outside gene matches: 9. Germline V gene sequence: CDR1 WSHSY, CDR2 SAAADI. The CDR3 spells CASTEVGGRAYEQYF. CDR3 DNA sequence: TGCGCCAGCACGGAGGTCGGCGGGAGGGCCTACGAGCAGTACTTC.

The rearrangement uses TRBV7-3 and TRBJ2-1; D is unclear. Germline loops: CDR1 SGHTA, CDR2 FQGTGA. CDR3 length: 13 residues. Trimming took 0 bases from V and 8 from J, leaving 8 bases between them. The CDR3 here is CASSLTGFHEQFF. The CDR3 DNA follows: TGTGCCAGCAGCTTAACGGGTTTTCATGAGCAGTTCTTC.

In DNA, the CDR3 is TGTGCCAGCTCACCGTCGGCAGGCAACACCGGGGAGCTGTTTTTT. Translating it yields CASSPSAGNTGELFF. This chain uses TRBV18 with TRBJ2-2; no firm D call. CDR1 KGHSH and CDR2 LQKENI come from the germline V gene. This CDR3 region has 15 residues. Trimming took 3 bases from V and 2 from J, leaving 10 bases between them. Complete variable domain (other parts from reference TRBV18 and TRBJ2-2): NAGVMQNPRHLVRRRGQEARLRCSPMKGHSHVYWYRQLPEEGLKFMVYLQKENIIDESGMPKERFSAEFPKEGPSILRIQQVVRGDSAAYFCASSPSAGNTGELFFGEGSRLTVL.

The rearrangement links TRBV5-4 to TRBJ2-1; tentative D call: TRBD1 (6 bases). Germline V lookup: CDR1 SGHNT, CDR2 YYREEE (reference sequence). The V and J ends lost 2 bases and 2 bases respectively, with 8 bases between them. The CDR3 spans 14 residues. For the CDR3, the DNA is TGTGCCAGCAGCTTCGCAGGGGCCTACAATGAGCAGTTCTTC. Protein product: CASSFAGAYNEQFF.

V usage is TRBV2 and J usage is TRBJ2-7; the match to TRBD1 covers 8 bases. After removal of 6 bases from V and 2 bases from J, the junction contained 6 bases not matched to a gene. The CDR3 has 14 residues. Germline V gene lookup returns CDR1 SNHLY and CDR2 FYNNEI. CDR3 coding DNA: TGTGCCAGCAGGACAGGGGACCATGCCTACGAGCAGTACTTC. This gives the protein CASRTGDHAYEQYF.

The chain uses TRBV9 and TRBJ1-1, with TRBD1 as a possible D gene (6 bases). The germline V and J ends were trimmed by 3 bases and 1 base, with 10 bases remaining between them. The CDR3 is made up of 14 amino acids. Germline V gene sequence: CDR1 SGDLS, CDR2 YYNGEE. The CDR3 coding sequence is TGTGCCAGCAGCGCACAACAGGGGAACACTGAAGCTTTCTTT. As protein: CASSAQQGNTEAFF. The full variable domain, in which reference TRBV9 and TRBJ1-1 provide the parts outside the CDR3, is DSGVTQTPKHLITATGQRVTLRCSPRSGDLSVYWYQQSLDQGLQFLIQYYNGEERAKGNILERFSAQQFPDLHSELNLSSLELGDSALYFCASSAQQGNTEAFFGQGTRLTVV.

The V and J genes are TRBV18 and TRBJ2-7, with no clear D. Trimming left V 3 bases short and J 0 bases short, with 9 bases between. CDR3 length equals 14 residues. From germline, CDR1 is KGHSH and CDR2 LQKENI. The CDR3 nucleotides are TGTGCCAGCTCACCCGACGCGGTCTCCTACGAGCAGTACTTC. Residues: CASSPDAVSYEQYF.

V usage is TRBV7-9 and J usage is TRBJ2-1; 14 positions match TRBD2. This CDR3 spans 17 amino acids. Trimming cost V 0 bases and J 10 bases; bases outside gene matches: 8. Germline V CDR1 and CDR2: SEHNR, FQNEAQ (reference sequence). CDR3 region: CASSLARGLAGVREQFF. CDR3 bases: TGTGCCAGCAGCTTAGCCCGGGGACTAGCGGGAGTACGCGAGCAGTTCTTC.

V and J are TRBV6-1 and TRBJ1-5, with D unclear. Trimming cost V 1 base and J 3 bases, with 10 bases left between them. Germline lookup yields CDR1 MNHNS and CDR2 SASEGT. The CDR3 extends over 15 amino acids. In DNA, the CDR3 is TGTGCCAGCAGTGAAGGTCCGACTAACAATCAGCCCCAGCATTTT. Protein: CASSEGPTNNQPQHF.

The rearrangement links TRBV10-1 to TRBJ1-3, with a tentative D call TRBD1 (6 bases). The germline CDR1 and CDR2 sequences are WNHNN and SYGVQD (reference sequence). CDR3 length equals 15 residues. The ends were cut back, 0 bases at V and 4 bases at J, with 10 bases in the middle. The CDR3 bases are TGCGCCAGCAGTGAGTCTCCAGGGGACGGAAACACCATATATTTT. This codes for CASSESPGDGNTIYF.

This chain connects TRBV4-1 to TRBJ2-1, with a tentative D call TRBD2 (5 bases). V shed 2 bases and J shed 12 bases, with 17 bases lying between them. The CDR3 is made up of 14 amino acids. Per germline, CDR1 MGHRA and CDR2 YSYEKL. The CDR3 spells CASSQPGKSGLQFF. The CDR3 nucleotides are TGCGCCAGCAGCCAACCCGGGAAAAGCGGTTTGCAGTTCTTC.

The gene calls are TRBV5-8 and TRBJ1-3; no reliable D call. Germline CDR1 reads SGHTS; CDR2 reads YDEGEE. The CDR3 totals 11 residues. The V end was cut by 6 bases, the J end by 3 bases, with 4 bases between. DNA for the CDR3: TGTGCCAGCACCCTTGGAAACACCATATATTTT. Protein: CASTLGNTIYF.

The V and J genes are TRBV7-6 and TRBJ2-1, with a possible D match to TRBD2 (5 bases). The V gene's germline CDR1 is SGHVS and CDR2 FNYEAQ. Between the trimmed V and J ends, which lost 5 bases and 8 bases, there was a span of 13 bases. CDR3 length: 13 amino acids. The CDR3 coding sequence is TGTGCCAGCAGCATAGACCGGGATGATGAGCAGTTCTTC. Translating it yields CASSIDRDDEQFF.

This clone was seen only once. At one end, the junction sequence differs from germline, possibly due to a read error. V gene TRBV29-1 combines with J gene TRBJ2-7; D is perhaps TRBD1 (6 bases). Germline CDR1 reads SQVTM; CDR2 reads ANQGSEA. The CDR3 extends over 9 amino acids. The CDR3 coding sequence is TGCAGCCCGACCTACAGGGTTTGGTTC. Its protein is CSPTYRVWF.

V gene TRBV5-4 combines with J gene TRBJ2-7; 8 bases match TRBD1. In germline, CDR1 is SGHNT, CDR2 YYREEE (reference sequence). V was pared by 4 bases and J by 0 bases, with 6 bases of the junction left unmatched. The length of the CDR3 is 15 residues. Here the CDR3 DNA reads TGTGCCAGCAGCCAGGGGGCATTTAGCTCCTACGAGCAGTACTTC. The encoded protein is CASSQGAFSSYEQYF.